The rows below give T cell receptor beta chains drawn from one sample of a study of cytomegalovirus exposure and HLA in healthy donors. TCRdb's table, derived via immunoSEQ multiplex PCR, lists solely in-frame clones and lacks some. The sample lists 100,000 or so clones; around 74% were seen once. The source material was PBMCs. These receptors were taken from a man aged 25 to 40 in good health and CMV-seropositive. Both conserved end residues are part of each CDR3. A D gene is named only where the DNA matches it firmly. A row's size may be missing; if present it is once, few, many or a size class.

cdr3_nt: TGTGCCAGCAGTCGCTCTAGGGGGCTTGGGGAAAAACTGTTTTTT; cdr3_aa: CASSRSRGLGEKLFF; v_call: TRBV6-1; clone_size: .; d_call: TRBD1; j_call: TRBJ1-4
cdr3_nt: TGTGCCAGCAGTTACTCTTTCGTATCCCCCCAAGCTTTCTTT; cdr3_aa: CASSYSFVSPQAFF; v_call: TRBV6-5; clone_size: few; d_call: .; j_call: TRBJ1-1
cdr3_nt: TGTGCCAGCAGCTCCCAGGGTCTGTTGGGTGGCTACACCTTC; cdr3_aa: CASSSQGLLGGYTF; v_call: TRBV7-2; clone_size: .; d_call: .; j_call: TRBJ1-2
cdr3_nt: TGCGCCAGCAGCTTGGGGGACAGGGAACGGGAGACCCAGTACTTC; cdr3_aa: CASSLGDRERETQYF; v_call: TRBV5-1; clone_size: once; d_call: TRBD1; j_call: TRBJ2-5
cdr3_nt: TGCGCCAGCAGCCAAGACCACCAGGCGACAGGCACAGATACGCAGTATTTT; cdr3_aa: CASSQDHQATGTDTQYF; v_call: TRBV4-3; clone_size: few; d_call: .; j_call: TRBJ2-3
cdr3_nt: TGTGCCAGCAGCTTACGAGGGCAGTTGACCGGGGAGCTGTTTTTT; cdr3_aa: CASSLRGQLTGELFF; v_call: TRBV11-3; clone_size: once; d_call: .; j_call: TRBJ2-2
cdr3_nt: TGTGCCAGCAGCAAACTCGGGAACACTGAAGCTTTCTTT; cdr3_aa: CASSKLGNTEAFF; v_call: TRBV21-1; clone_size: .; d_call: .; j_call: TRBJ1-1
cdr3_nt: TGTGCCAGCATACAGGAGTCCTACGAGCAGTACTTC; cdr3_aa: CASIQESYEQYF; v_call: TRBV2; clone_size: .; d_call: .; j_call: TRBJ2-7
cdr3_nt: TGTGCCAGTAGGGCAGGGACACCCTACAATGAGCAGTTCTTC; cdr3_aa: CASRAGTPYNEQFF; v_call: TRBV19; clone_size: .; d_call: .; j_call: TRBJ2-1
cdr3_nt: TGTGCCAGCAGCTCGATGGGACAGAGAAAGGTAGATACGCAGTATTTT; cdr3_aa: CASSSMGQRKVDTQYF; v_call: TRBV7-8; clone_size: .; d_call: TRBD1; j_call: TRBJ2-3
cdr3_nt: TGTGCCAGCAGTTTTAGGGGGATAAGAGAGACCCAGTACTTC; cdr3_aa: CASSFRGIRETQYF; v_call: TRBV27; clone_size: .; d_call: .; j_call: TRBJ2-5
cdr3_nt: TGTGCCAGCAGTACATTAGGGGTAGGGCAGCCCCAGCATTTT; cdr3_aa: CASSTLGVGQPQHF; v_call: TRBV7-6; clone_size: once; d_call: .; j_call: TRBJ1-5